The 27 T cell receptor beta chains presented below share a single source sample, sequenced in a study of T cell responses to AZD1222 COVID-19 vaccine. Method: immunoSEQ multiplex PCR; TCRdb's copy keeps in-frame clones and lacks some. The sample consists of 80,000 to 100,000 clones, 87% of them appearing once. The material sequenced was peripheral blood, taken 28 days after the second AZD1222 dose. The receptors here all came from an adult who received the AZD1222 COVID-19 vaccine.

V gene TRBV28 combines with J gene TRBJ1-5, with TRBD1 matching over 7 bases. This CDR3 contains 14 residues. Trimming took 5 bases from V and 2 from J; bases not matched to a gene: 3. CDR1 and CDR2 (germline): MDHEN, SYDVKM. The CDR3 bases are TGTGCCAGCAGTCGGACAGGTGGCAATCAGCCCCAGCATTTT. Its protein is CASSRTGGNQPQHF.

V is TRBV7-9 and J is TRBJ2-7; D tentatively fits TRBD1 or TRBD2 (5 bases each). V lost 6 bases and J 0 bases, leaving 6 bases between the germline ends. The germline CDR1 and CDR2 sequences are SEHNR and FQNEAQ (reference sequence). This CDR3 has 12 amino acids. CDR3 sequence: CASRGVSYEQYF. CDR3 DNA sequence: TGTGCCAGCAGGGGGGTCTCCTACGAGCAGTACTTC.

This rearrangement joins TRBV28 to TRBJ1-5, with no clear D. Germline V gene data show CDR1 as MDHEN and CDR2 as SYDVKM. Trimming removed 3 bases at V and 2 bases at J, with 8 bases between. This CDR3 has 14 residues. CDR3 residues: CASSLGSRNQPQHF. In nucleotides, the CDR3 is TGTGCCAGCAGTTTGGGCAGCCGCAATCAGCCCCAGCATTTT.

In nucleotides, the CDR3 is TGCGCCAGCAGCCTACGACTAGAGGGTGGGAATGAGCAGTTCTTC. It specifies CASSLRLEGGNEQFF. J is TRBJ2-1 and V is TRBV5-1, with D tentatively TRBD2 (6 bases). V shed 4 bases and J shed 7 bases, with 18 bases lying between them. CDR1 SGHRS and CDR2 YFSETQ come from the germline V gene. The CDR3 totals 15 residues.

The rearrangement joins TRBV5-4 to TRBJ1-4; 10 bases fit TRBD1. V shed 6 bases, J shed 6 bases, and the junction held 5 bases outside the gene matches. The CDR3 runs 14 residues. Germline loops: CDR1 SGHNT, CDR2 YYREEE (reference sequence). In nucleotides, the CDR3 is TGTGCCAGCAACCGGGACAGGGGCGATGAAAAACTGTTTTTT. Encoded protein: CASNRDRGDEKLFF.

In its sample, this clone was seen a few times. CDR3 loop: CASSYGTGYNSPLHF. CDR3 coding DNA: TGTGCCAGCAGCTACGGGACAGGGTATAATTCACCCCTCCACTTT. The genes are TRBV7-3 and TRBJ1-6, with 9 bases that match TRBD1. The trim removed 4 bases at V and 4 bases at J, leaving 2 bases unmatched. The CDR3 consists of 15 residues. Germline values: CDR1 SGHTA, CDR2 FQGTGA.

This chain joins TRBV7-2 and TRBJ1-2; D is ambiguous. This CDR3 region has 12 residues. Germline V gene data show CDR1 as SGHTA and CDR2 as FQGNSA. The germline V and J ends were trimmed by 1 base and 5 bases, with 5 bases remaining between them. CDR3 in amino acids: CASSLGPYGYTF. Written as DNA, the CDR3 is TGTGCCAGCAGCTTAGGCCCTTATGGCTACACCTTC.

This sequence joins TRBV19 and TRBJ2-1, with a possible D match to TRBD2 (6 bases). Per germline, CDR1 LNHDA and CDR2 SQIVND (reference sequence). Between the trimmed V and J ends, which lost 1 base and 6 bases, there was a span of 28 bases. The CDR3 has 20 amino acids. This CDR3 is CASSIAPVGVMGRRFNEQFF. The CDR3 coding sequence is TGTGCCAGTAGTATAGCCCCAGTCGGAGTCATGGGGAGGAGGTTCAATGAGCAGTTCTTC.

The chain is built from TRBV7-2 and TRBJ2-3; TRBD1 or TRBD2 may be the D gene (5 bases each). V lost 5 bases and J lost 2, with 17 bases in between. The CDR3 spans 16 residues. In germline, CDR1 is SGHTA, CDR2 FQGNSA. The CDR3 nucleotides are TGTGCCAGCAGCCCCCCCGGGGCAGGGATCACAGATACGCAGTATTTT. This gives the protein CASSPPGAGITDTQYF.

CDR3 protein: CASSSPERWRGAYEQYF. As DNA, the CDR3 is TGTGCCAGCAGCTCCCCCGAGCGTTGGCGGGGGGCATACGAGCAGTACTTC. The chain recombines TRBV7-2 with TRBJ2-7; 8 positions match TRBD2. The CDR3 extends over 17 amino acids. Germline assignment: CDR1 SGHTA and CDR2 FQGNSA. The trim removed 4 bases at V and 4 bases at J, leaving 15 bases unmatched.

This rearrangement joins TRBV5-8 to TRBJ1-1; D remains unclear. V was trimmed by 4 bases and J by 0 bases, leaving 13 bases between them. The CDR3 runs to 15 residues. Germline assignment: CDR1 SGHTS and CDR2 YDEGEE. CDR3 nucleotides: TGTGCCAGCAGCCGACAAGCGTGGCTGAACACTGAAGCTTTCTTT. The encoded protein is CASSRQAWLNTEAFF.

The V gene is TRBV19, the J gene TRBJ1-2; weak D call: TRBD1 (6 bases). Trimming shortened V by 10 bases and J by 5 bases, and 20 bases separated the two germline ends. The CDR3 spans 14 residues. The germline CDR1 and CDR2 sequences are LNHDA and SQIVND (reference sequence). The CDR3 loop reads CATSYRTAGYGYTF. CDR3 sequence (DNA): TGTGCCACCTCCTATCGGACAGCCGGATATGGCTACACCTTC.

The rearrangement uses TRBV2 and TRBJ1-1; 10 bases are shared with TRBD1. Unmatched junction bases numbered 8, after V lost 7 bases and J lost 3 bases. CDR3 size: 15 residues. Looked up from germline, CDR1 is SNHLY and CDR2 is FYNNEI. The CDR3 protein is CASNDRGRGYTEAFF. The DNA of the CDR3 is TGTGCCAGCAACGACAGGGGGCGAGGGTACACTGAAGCTTTCTTT.

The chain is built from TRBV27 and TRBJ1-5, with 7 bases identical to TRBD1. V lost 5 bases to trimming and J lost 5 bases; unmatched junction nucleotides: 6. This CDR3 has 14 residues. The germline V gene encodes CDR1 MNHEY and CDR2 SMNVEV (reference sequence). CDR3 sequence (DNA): TGTGCCAGCAGTCCCCAGGGGGGATATCAGCCCCAGCATTTT. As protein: CASSPQGGYQPQHF.

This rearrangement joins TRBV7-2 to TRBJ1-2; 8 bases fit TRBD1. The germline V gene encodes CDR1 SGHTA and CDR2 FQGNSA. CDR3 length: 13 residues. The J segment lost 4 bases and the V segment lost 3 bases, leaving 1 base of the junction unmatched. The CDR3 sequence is CASSLGTGYGYTF. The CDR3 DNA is TGTGCCAGCAGCTTGGGGACAGGCTATGGCTACACCTTC.

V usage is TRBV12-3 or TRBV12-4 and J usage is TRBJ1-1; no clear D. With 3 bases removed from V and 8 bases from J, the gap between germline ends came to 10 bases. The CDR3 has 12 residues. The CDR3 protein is CASSFQRTEAFF. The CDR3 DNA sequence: TGTGCCAGCAGTTTCCAGCGTACCGAAGCTTTCTTT.

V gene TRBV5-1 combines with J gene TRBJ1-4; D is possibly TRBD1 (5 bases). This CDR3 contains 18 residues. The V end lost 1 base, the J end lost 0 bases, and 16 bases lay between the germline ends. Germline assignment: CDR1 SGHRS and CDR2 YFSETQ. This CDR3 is CASSLMGRRVPTNEKLFF. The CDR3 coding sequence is TGCGCCAGCAGCTTGATGGGGCGACGGGTGCCAACTAATGAAAAACTGTTTTTT. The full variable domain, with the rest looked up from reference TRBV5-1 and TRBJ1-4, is KAGVTQTPRYLIKTRGQQVTLSCSPISGHRSVSWYQQTPGQGLQFLFEYFSETQRNKGNFPGRFSGRQFSNSRSEMNVSTLELGDSALYLCASSLMGRRVPTNEKLFFGSGTQLSVL.

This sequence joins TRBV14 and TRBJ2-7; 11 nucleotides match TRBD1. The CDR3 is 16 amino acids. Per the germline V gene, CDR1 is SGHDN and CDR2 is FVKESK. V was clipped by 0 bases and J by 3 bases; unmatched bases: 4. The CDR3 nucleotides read TGTGCCAGCAGCCAAGATTTAGGGACAGGGGGCTACGAGCAGTACTTC. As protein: CASSQDLGTGGYEQYF.

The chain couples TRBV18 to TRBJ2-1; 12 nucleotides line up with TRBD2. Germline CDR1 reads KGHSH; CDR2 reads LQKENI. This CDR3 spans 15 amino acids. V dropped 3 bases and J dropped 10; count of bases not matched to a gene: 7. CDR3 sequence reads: CASSPMTSGGREQFF. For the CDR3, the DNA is TGTGCCAGCTCACCCATGACTAGCGGGGGAAGAGAGCAGTTCTTC.

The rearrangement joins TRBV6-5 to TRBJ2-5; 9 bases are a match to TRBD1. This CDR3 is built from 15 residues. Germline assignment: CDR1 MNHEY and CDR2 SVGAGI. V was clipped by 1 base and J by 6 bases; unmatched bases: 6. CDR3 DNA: TGTGCCAGCAGTTACTTTCTCGGACAGGGGAAGACCCAGTACTTC. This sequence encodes CASSYFLGQGKTQYF.

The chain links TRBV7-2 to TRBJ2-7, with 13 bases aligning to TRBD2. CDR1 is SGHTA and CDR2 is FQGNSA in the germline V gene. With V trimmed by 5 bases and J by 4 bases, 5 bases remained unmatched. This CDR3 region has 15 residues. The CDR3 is CASSLRTSGGYEQYF. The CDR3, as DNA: TGTGCCAGCAGCCTGCGGACTAGCGGGGGTTACGAGCAGTACTTC.

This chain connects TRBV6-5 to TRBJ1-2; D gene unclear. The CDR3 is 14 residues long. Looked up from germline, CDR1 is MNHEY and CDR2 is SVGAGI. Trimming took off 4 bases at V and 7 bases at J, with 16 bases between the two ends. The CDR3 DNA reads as TGTGCCAGCAGTTTCAGGAGAATAGAGGGTGGCTACACCTTC. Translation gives CASSFRRIEGGYTF.

DNA for the CDR3: TGTGCCAGCAGCCAAGGGCAGGGATACCCCCCCTACGAGCAGTACTTC. Translated: CASSQGQGYPPYEQYF. The chain links TRBV16 to TRBJ2-7, with D tentatively TRBD1 (5 bases). The CDR3 has 16 amino acids. The V and J ends lost 2 bases and 2 bases respectively, with 16 bases between them. Per the germline V gene, CDR1 is KGHSY and CDR2 is FQNENV.

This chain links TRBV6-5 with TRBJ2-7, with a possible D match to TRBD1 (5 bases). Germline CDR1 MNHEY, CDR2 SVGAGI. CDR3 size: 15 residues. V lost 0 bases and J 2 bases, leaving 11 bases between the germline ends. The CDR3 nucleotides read TGTGCCAGCAGTTACTCCGCCAGGGTGCCCTACGAGCAGTACTTC. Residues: CASSYSARVPYEQYF.

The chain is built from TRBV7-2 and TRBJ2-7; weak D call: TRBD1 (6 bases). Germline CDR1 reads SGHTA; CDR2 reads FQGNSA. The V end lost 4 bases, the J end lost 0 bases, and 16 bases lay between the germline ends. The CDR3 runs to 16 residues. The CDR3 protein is CASSSRQATSSYEQYF. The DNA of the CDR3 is TGTGCCAGCAGCTCCCGACAGGCGACGAGCTCCTACGAGCAGTACTTC. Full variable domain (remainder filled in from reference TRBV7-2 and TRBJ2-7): GAGVSQSPSNKVTEKGKDVELRCDPISGHTALYWYRQSLGQGLEFLIYFQGNSAPDKSGLPSDRFSAERTGGSVSTLTIQRTQQEDSAVYLCASSSRQATSSYEQYFGPGTRLTVT.

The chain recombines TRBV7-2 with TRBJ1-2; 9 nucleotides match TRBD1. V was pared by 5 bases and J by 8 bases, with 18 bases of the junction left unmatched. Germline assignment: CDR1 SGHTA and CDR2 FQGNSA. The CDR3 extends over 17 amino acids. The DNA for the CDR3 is TGTGCCAGCAGCCCCGCCGGGTCAACTGGGACAGGGAACGGCTACACCTTC. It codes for CASSPAGSTGTGNGYTF.

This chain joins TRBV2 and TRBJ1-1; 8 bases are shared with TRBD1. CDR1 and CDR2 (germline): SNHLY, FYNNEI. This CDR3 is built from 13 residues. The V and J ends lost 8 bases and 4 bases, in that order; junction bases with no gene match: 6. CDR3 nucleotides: TGTGCCAGCCCTACCAGGGGGCTCACTGAAGCTTTCTTT. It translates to CASPTRGLTEAFF.